This T cell receptor (beta chain) stems from a study of T cell repertoires in cytomegalovirus infection. Study outcomes and limitations: Using cumulative public TCR beta family frequency, the authors identified those who carried CMV together with the relevant HLA. Dominating the ex vivo response were TCR beta clonotypes that were CMV-specific and HLA-C-restricted.

CDR1 is SGHAT, CDR2 FQNNGV, per germline. The V end was cut by 5 bases, the J end by 7 bases, with 14 bases between. The CDR3 covers 14 residues. TCRdb redid the calling of the reads with MiXCR, one entry per CDR3 protein. Of 250,000 to 400,000 distinct CDR3 sequences in the sample, 20% to 25% were seen once. The sample holds a few counts of this clonotype. Its antigen is unknown. V and J are TRBV11-2 and TRBJ2-2, with D perhaps matching TRBD1 (5 bases). The input for sequencing was cultured PBMCs, taken from culture after CMV antigen stimulation. The clonotype originates from a human donor in good health (CMV status not recorded). Some clones in this sample may be carry-over from other donors' samples. CDR3 protein: CASSPAGAIGELFF. As DNA, the CDR3 is TGTGCCAGCAGCCCAGCTGGGGCTATCGGGGAGCTGTTTTTT.